This TCR beta chain was identified in a study of vaccination and CD4 T cells after COVID-19. The Oncomine TCR Beta short-read assay generated sequence data from the DNA of cultured CD4+ T cells. It was from cultured CD4+ T cells that genomic DNA was extracted. From the PCR reads, TCRdb called clonotypes with MiXCR, one entry per CDR3 protein. Of roughly 19,000 distinct CDR3 sequences listed, 53% were seen once; the top ten hold approximately 7.2%. The germline V gene has CDR1 LNHDA and CDR2 SQIVND (reference sequence). This CDR3 spans 14 amino acids. With 5 bases removed from V and 0 bases from J, the gap between germline ends came to 9 bases. Treatment of the sample: approximately 9-day PBMC culture with coronavirus spike peptide pools or control peptides (ViraFEST assay). IL-2 at 8.5 to 10 IU/ml and peptide pools at roughly 10 ug/ml were added to PBMCs cultured at two million per well. As to this clonotype: The antigen is unknown.

The gene calls are TRBV19 and TRBJ2-3, with D possibly being TRBD1 (5 bases). The sample here was CD4+ T cells from blood, cultured in vitro, taken before SARS-CoV-2 vaccination. The sequence derives from a human donor who had recovered from COVID-19. The CDR3 DNA reads TGTGCCAGTAGTCCCCGACAGAGCACAGATACGCAGTATTTT. This codes for CASSPRQSTDTQYF.